These 27 T cell receptor beta chains were all obtained from the same sample, sequenced in a study of blood T cell repertoires in COVID-19. Sequencing used immunoSEQ multiplex PCR; TCRdb keeps in-frame clones, though not all of them. The sample yields 250,000 to 300,000 clones, just over 90% seen once. Sequencing input: PBMCs or T cells enriched from blood (not recorded which). These receptors originate from a woman aged 40 to 49 with acute COVID-19.

The V gene is TRBV7-9, the J gene TRBJ1-2; 7 bases line up with TRBD1. The CDR3 totals 14 residues. The ends lost 4 bases at V and 6 bases at J; junction bases unmatched: 8. Germline CDR1 and CDR2: SEHNR and FQNEAQ (reference sequence). The CDR3 loop reads CASSSNRGRNGYTF. CDR3 DNA: TGTGCCAGCAGCTCGAACAGGGGAAGGAATGGCTACACCTTC. The full variable domain, completed using reference TRBV7-9 and TRBJ1-2, is DTGVSQNPRHKITKRGQNVTFRCDPISEHNRLYWYRQTLGQGPEFLTYFQNEAQLEKSRLLSDRFSAERPKGSFSTLEIQRTEQGDSAMYLCASSSNRGRNGYTFGSGTRLTVV.

The chain carries TRBV5-1 and TRBJ2-3; 7 nucleotides match TRBD2. J gave up 7 bases and V 4 bases, and 3 bases lay outside the gene matches. CDR3 length equals 12 residues. Germline V gene lookup returns CDR1 SGHRS and CDR2 YFSETQ. The CDR3 coding sequence is TGCGCCAGCAGCCCGGGACTATATACGCAGTATTTT. As protein: CASSPGLYTQYF.

The chain carries TRBV9 and TRBJ2-1; TRBD2 matches 8 bases. Germline V CDR1 and CDR2: SGDLS, YYNGEE. The trim removed 4 bases at V and 3 bases at J, leaving 12 bases unmatched. The CDR3 has 17 residues. CDR3 loop: CASSPPGGGSGYNEQFF. DNA for the CDR3: TGTGCCAGCAGCCCTCCCGGCGGGGGGTCGGGCTACAATGAGCAGTTCTTC.

This clone was found once. The chain recombines TRBV7-9 with TRBJ1-2; D gene unclear. Per the germline V gene, CDR1 is SEHNR and CDR2 is FQNEAQ (reference sequence). Trimming cost V 7 bases and J 8 bases, with 17 bases left between them. CDR3 length: 13 residues. The DNA for the CDR3 is TGTGCCAGCACAACCCCCCGGGGTGGAGGCTACACCTTC. It encodes CASTTPRGGGYTF.

The chain combines TRBV12-3 or TRBV12-4 with TRBJ2-1; D ambiguous. Trimming took 5 bases from V and 3 from J, leaving 2 bases between them. The CDR3 extends over 11 amino acids. The DNA for the CDR3 is TGTGCCAGCAGTCTCTACAATGAGCAGTTCTTC. Translated: CASSLYNEQFF.

This clone appeared once. V and J are TRBV5-6 and TRBJ1-6, with D possibly being TRBD1 (6 bases). The CDR3 has 16 residues. V gave up 0 bases and J gave up 5 bases, with 12 bases separating them. Germline-derived CDR1 and CDR2 are SGHDT and YYEEEE. The CDR3 DNA follows: TGTGCCAGCAGCTTGGACGGGGGGCGGGATAATTCACCCCTCCACTTT. Translation gives CASSLDGGRDNSPLHF.

The chain recombines TRBV2 with TRBJ1-1; the match to TRBD1 covers 8 bases. The CDR3 contains 15 residues. Germline-derived CDR1 and CDR2 are SNHLY and FYNNEI. V lost 6 bases and J lost 0; bases outside the gene matches: 6. CDR3 coding DNA: TGTGCCAGCAGACCGGGACAGGTTATGAACACTGAAGCTTTCTTT. Translated, it gives CASRPGQVMNTEAFF.

This chain joins TRBV19 and TRBJ1-2; 8 nucleotides match TRBD1. Germline-derived CDR1 and CDR2 are LNHDA and SQIVND (reference sequence). The length of the CDR3 is 13 residues. V dropped 7 bases and J dropped 6; count of bases not matched to a gene: 7. The CDR3 DNA sequence: TGTGCCAGTAACAGGGGGGACACGGATGGCTACACCTTC. As protein: CASNRGDTDGYTF.

Only a few counts were recorded for this clone. The chain carries TRBV11-3 and TRBJ1-1; possible D gene TRBD1, 5 bases. From germline, CDR1 is SGHNT and CDR2 YENEEA. The CDR3 sequence is 12 residues long. Trimming took off 1 base at V and 11 bases at J, with 11 bases between the two ends. The CDR3 protein is CASSLGARGAFF. The CDR3 coding sequence is TGTGCCAGCAGCTTAGGGGCCCGGGGGGCTTTCTTT.

The chain links TRBV24-1 to TRBJ1-2; tentative D call: TRBD1 (6 bases). V was pared by 4 bases and J by 4 bases, with 12 bases between. The CDR3 runs to 14 residues. Per germline, CDR1 KGHDR and CDR2 SFDVKD. The CDR3 region is CATSEGLDSYGYTF. CDR3 nucleotides: TGTGCCACCAGTGAGGGTTTGGACAGCTATGGCTACACCTTC.

The sample holds one count of this clone. The CDR3 DNA reads TGTGCCAGCAGTATCGAGCGGGATTCCAACAATGAGCAGTTCTTC. As protein: CASSIERDSNNEQFF. The genes are TRBV2 and TRBJ2-1; the match to TRBD2 covers 7 bases. CDR3 length equals 15 residues. CDR1 and CDR2 (germline): SNHLY, FYNNEI. V gave up 5 bases and J gave up 5 bases; unmatched junction bases: 9. Full variable domain (rest looked up from reference TRBV2 and TRBJ2-1): EPEVTQTPSHQVTQMGQEVILRCVPISNHLYFYWYRQILGQKVEFLVSFYNNEISEKSEIFDDQFSVERPDGSNFTLKIRSTKLEDSAMYFCASSIERDSNNEQFFGPGTRLTVL.

This clone showed up just a few times. The V and J genes are TRBV5-1 and TRBJ2-1, with 11 bases fitting TRBD1. V lost 0 bases to trimming and J lost 5 bases; unmatched junction nucleotides: 4. In germline, CDR1 is SGHRS, CDR2 YFSETQ. The CDR3 runs to 16 residues. CDR3 protein: CASSLVGTGGNNEQFF. The CDR3 nucleotides read TGCGCCAGCAGCTTGGTCGGGACAGGGGGGAACAATGAGCAGTTCTTC.

The V and J genes are TRBV4-1 and TRBJ2-7, with 11 bases that match TRBD1. The CDR3 is 16 residues long. The germline gives CDR1 MGHRA, CDR2 YSYEKL. After removal of 5 bases from V and 4 bases from J, the junction contained 10 bases not matched to a gene. CDR3 sequence (DNA): TGCGCCAGCAGCGGAACCGGGACAGGGGGGGAATACGAGCAGTACTTC. It yields the protein CASSGTGTGGEYEQYF.

V is TRBV11-2 and J is TRBJ1-5; TRBD1 matches at 8 bases. The CDR3 consists of 19 residues. The germline V gene has CDR1 SGHAT and CDR2 FQNNGV. Trimming at V came to 2 bases and at J to 6 bases, leaving 18 bases not matched to a gene. CDR3 in amino acids: CASSLTRQGFPQQGQPQHF. As DNA, the CDR3 is TGTGCCAGCAGCTTAACACGACAGGGGTTCCCCCAGCAGGGTCAGCCCCAGCATTTT. The entire variable domain, with the rest obtained from reference TRBV11-2 and TRBJ1-5, is as follows: EAGVAQSPRYKIIEKRQSVAFWCNPISGHATLYWYQQILGQGPKLLIQFQNNGVVDDSQLPKDRFSAERLKGVDSTLKIQPAKLEDSAVYLCASSLTRQGFPQQGQPQHFGDGTRLSIL.

The gene calls are TRBV9 and TRBJ2-1; D possibly corresponds to TRBD1 (6 bases). CDR3 length: 14 residues. Germline V gene sequence: CDR1 SGDLS, CDR2 YYNGEE. Trimming pared 0 bases from V and 9 bases from J, leaving 13 bases between. CDR3 protein: CASSVETGSVEQFF. The CDR3 region has the DNA TGTGCCAGCAGCGTAGAAACAGGGTCCGTTGAGCAGTTCTTC.

This chain joins TRBV5-1 and TRBJ2-3; 8 bases match TRBD1. Germline V gene sequence: CDR1 SGHRS, CDR2 YFSETQ. J lost 2 bases, V lost 4 bases, and 6 bases had no gene match. The CDR3 totals 15 residues. The DNA for the CDR3 is TGCGCCAGCAGCCCGGGACAGGCGCACACAGATACGCAGTATTTT. This codes for CASSPGQAHTDTQYF.

This clone was recorded only once. The chain links TRBV4-1 to TRBJ1-2; the D gene is possibly TRBD1 (5 bases). The germline V gene encodes CDR1 MGHRA and CDR2 YSYEKL. V shed 2 bases and J shed 0 bases, with 10 bases lying between them. The CDR3 spans 15 residues. CDR3 sequence: CASSQQDTANYGYTF. The DNA for the CDR3 is TGCGCCAGCAGCCAACAGGACACGGCTAACTATGGCTACACCTTC.

The V gene is TRBV6-5, the J gene TRBJ1-5; TRBD1 aligns across 7 bases. From germline, CDR1 is MNHEY and CDR2 SVGAGI. The CDR3 is 14 residues long. V lost 7 bases and J lost 2; bases outside the gene matches: 5. The DNA for the CDR3 is TGTGCCAGCACCACTCAGGGGGGCAATCAGCCCCAGCATTTT. This gives the protein CASTTQGGNQPQHF.

CDR3 protein: CASSSSGAGVGETQYF. CDR3 in DNA: TGTGCCAGCAGCAGCTCGGGGGCGGGAGTAGGAGAGACCCAGTACTTC. The genes are TRBV7-9 and TRBJ2-5; TRBD2 is a possible D gene (7 bases). Per germline, CDR1 SEHNR and CDR2 FQNEAQ (reference sequence). V was shortened by 5 bases and J by 4 bases, with 20 bases between the two germline ends. The CDR3 sequence is 16 residues long. Together with reference TRBV7-9 and TRBJ2-5, the CDR3 gives the full variable domain: DTGVSQNPRHKITKRGQNVTFRCDPISEHNRLYWYRQTLGQGPEFLTYFQNEAQLEKSRLLSDRFSAERPKGSFSTLEIQRTEQGDSAMYLCASSSSGAGVGETQYFGPGTRLLVL.

The J gene is TRBJ2-7, the V gene TRBV30; TRBD1 matches at 7 bases. V was clipped by 4 bases and J by 2 bases; unmatched bases: 5. Per germline, CDR1 GTSNPN and CDR2 SVGIG (reference sequence). This CDR3 has 13 residues. CDR3 sequence (DNA): TGTGCCTGGACCCGGGACAGCCCCTACGAGCAGTACTTC. This encodes CAWTRDSPYEQYF. Complete variable domain (other parts from reference TRBV30 and TRBJ2-7): SQTIHQWPATLVQPVGSPLSLECTVEGTSNPNLYWYRQAAGRGLQLLFYSVGIGQISSEVPQNLSASRPQDRQFILSSKKLLLSDSGFYLCAWTRDSPYEQYFGPGTRLTVT.

This sequence joins TRBV7-9 and TRBJ2-4, with a weak D call TRBD2 (5 bases). The CDR3 runs to 13 residues. Germline assignment: CDR1 SEHNR and CDR2 FQNEAQ (reference sequence). V was cut by 6 bases and J by 8 bases, with 14 bases left in between. The CDR3 DNA reads TGTGCCAGCAGTCCCTCGAAGAGGGACATTCAGTACTTC. Protein product: CASSPSKRDIQYF.

CDR3 residues: CASSRMQAELRETQYF. For the CDR3, the DNA is TGTGCCAGCTCGCGAATGCAGGCAGAACTTAGAGAGACCCAGTACTTC. The rearrangement links TRBV18 to TRBJ2-5; D gene ambiguous. V lost 6 bases to trimming and J lost 4 bases, with 21 bases between them. CDR1 is KGHSH, CDR2 LQKENI, per germline. CDR3 size: 16 residues.

The chain uses TRBV5-6 and TRBJ2-7, with no clear D. This CDR3 is 16 amino acids long. The ends were cut back, 0 bases at V and 5 bases at J, with 18 bases in the middle. Germline-derived CDR1 and CDR2 are SGHDT and YYEEEE. The CDR3 sequence: CASSLGRGYVLNEQYF. DNA of the CDR3: TGTGCCAGCAGCTTGGGCCGAGGATACGTCCTAAACGAGCAGTACTTC.

The V and J genes are TRBV5-1 and TRBJ2-1; TRBD2 is a possible D gene (5 bases). The CDR3 covers 16 residues. V was trimmed by 0 bases and J by 10 bases, leaving 20 bases between them. Germline assignment: CDR1 SGHRS and CDR2 YFSETQ. CDR3 sequence (DNA): TGCGCCAGCAGCTTGGGGCTTCTACTCTCGCCGGGGGAGCAGTTCTTC. Translation gives CASSLGLLLSPGEQFF.

The gene calls are TRBV4-2 and TRBJ1-1; TRBD1 might be the D (6 bases). Trimming removed 1 base from V and 3 bases from J, with 12 bases in between. CDR1 and CDR2 (germline): LGHNA, YNFKEQ. This CDR3 is 15 amino acids long. CDR3 sequence: CASSQVLDSYTEAFF. The CDR3 DNA reads TGTGCCAGCAGCCAAGTTCTGGACAGCTACACTGAAGCTTTCTTT.

This chain links TRBV30 with TRBJ1-6; possibly TRBD1 for D (6 bases). Looked up from germline, CDR1 is GTSNPN and CDR2 is SVGIG (reference sequence). The V gene lost 1 base and the J gene lost 9 bases, with 10 bases spanning the gap. The CDR3 has 13 amino acids. CDR3 region: CAWSGQAGSPLHF. The CDR3 DNA reads as TGTGCCTGGAGTGGACAGGCGGGTTCACCCCTCCACTTT.

The chain joins TRBV29-1 to TRBJ1-1; no firm D call. V was cut by 2 bases and J by 0 bases, with 16 bases left in between. The CDR3 runs 16 residues. Germline V CDR1 and CDR2: SQVTM, ANQGSEA. The DNA of the CDR3 is TGCAGCGTTGAAAACCGACTCATAACTTTGAACACTGAAGCTTTCTTT. Its protein product is CSVENRLITLNTEAFF.